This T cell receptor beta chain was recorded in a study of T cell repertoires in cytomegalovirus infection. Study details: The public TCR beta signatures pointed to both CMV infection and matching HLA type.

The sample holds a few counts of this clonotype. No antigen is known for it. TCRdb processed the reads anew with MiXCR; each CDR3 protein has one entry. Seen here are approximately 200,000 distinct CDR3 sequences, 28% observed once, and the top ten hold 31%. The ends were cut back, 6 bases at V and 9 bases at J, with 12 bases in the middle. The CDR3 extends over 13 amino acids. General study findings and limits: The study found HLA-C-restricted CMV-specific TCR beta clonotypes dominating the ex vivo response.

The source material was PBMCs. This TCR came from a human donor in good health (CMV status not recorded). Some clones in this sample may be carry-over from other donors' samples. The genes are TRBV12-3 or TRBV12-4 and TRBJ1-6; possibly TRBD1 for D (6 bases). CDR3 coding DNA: TGTGCCAGCAGACCTATACAGGGTTCACCCCTCCACTTT. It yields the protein CASRPIQGSPLHF.